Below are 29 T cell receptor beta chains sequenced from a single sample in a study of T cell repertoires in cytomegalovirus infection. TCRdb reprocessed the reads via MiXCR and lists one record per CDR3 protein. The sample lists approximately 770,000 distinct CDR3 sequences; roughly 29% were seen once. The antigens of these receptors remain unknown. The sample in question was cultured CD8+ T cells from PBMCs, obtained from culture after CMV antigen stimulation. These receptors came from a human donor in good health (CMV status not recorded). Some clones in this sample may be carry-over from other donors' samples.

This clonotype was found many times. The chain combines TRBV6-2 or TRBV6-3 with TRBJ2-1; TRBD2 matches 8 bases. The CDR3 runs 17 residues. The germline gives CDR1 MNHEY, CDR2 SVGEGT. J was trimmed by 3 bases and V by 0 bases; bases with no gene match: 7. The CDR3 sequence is CASSYSRGSGNYNEQFF. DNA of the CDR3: TGTGCCAGCAGTTACTCGCGTGGTAGCGGGAACTACAATGAGCAGTTCTTC.

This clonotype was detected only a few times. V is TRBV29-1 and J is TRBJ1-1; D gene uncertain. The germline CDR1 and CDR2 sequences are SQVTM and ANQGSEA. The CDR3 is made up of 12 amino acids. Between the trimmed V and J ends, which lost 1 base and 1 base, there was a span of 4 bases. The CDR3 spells CSVEAQNTEAFF. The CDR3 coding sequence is TGCAGCGTTGAAGCCCAGAACACTGAAGCTTTCTTT.

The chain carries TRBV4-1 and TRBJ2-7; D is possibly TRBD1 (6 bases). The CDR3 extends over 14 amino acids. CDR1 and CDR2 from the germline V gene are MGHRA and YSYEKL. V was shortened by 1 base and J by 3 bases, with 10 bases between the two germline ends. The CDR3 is CASSQVRTDYEQYF. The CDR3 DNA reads TGCGCCAGCAGCCAAGTAAGGACAGACTACGAGCAGTACTTC.

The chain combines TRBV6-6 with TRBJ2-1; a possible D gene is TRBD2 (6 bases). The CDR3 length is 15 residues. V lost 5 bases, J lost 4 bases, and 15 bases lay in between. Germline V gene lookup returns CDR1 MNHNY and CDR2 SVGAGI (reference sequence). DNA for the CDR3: TGTGCCAGCAGTCTCTCGGGACTGGGTTACAATGAGCAGTTCTTC. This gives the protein CASSLSGLGYNEQFF.

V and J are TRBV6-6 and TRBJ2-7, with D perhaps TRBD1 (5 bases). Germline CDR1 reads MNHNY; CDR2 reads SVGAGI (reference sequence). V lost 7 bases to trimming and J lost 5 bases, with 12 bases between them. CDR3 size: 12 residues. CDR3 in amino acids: CASTTSGNEQYF. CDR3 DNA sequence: TGTGCCAGCACCACCTCAGGGAACGAGCAGTACTTC.

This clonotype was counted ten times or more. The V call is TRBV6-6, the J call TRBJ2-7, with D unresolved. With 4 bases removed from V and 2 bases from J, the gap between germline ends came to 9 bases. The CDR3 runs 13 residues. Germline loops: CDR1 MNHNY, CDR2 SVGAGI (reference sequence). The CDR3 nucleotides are TGTGCCAGCAGTTTGGACGGAACCTACGAGCAGTACTTC. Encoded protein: CASSLDGTYEQYF.

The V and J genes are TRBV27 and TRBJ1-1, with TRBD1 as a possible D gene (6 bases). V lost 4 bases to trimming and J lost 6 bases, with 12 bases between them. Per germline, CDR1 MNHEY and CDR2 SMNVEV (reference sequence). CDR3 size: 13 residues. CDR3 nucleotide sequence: TGTGCCAGCAGTTGGCTGGGGGGCGCTGAAGCTTTCTTT. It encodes CASSWLGGAEAFF.

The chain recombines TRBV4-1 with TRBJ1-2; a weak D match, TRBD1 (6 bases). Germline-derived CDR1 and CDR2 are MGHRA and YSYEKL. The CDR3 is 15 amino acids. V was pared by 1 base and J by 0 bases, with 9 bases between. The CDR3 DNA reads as TGCGCCAGCAGCCAAGCCGGACAGACTAACTATGGCTACACCTTC. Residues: CASSQAGQTNYGYTF.

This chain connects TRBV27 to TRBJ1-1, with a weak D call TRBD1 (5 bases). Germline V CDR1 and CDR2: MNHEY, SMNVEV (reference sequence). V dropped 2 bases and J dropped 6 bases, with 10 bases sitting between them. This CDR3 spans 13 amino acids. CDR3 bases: TGTGCCAGCAGTTTAGTGGGGGTCCCTGAAGCTTTCTTT. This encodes CASSLVGVPEAFF.

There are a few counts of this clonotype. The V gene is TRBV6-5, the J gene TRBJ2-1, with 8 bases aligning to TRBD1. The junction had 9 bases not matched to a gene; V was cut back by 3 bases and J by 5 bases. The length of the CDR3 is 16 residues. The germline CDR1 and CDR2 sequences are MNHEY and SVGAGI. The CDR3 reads CASSYFWGQVHNEQFF. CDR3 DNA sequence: TGTGCCAGCAGTTATTTTTGGGGACAGGTCCACAATGAGCAGTTCTTC.

The CDR3 reads CASSQRLAGGTITDTQYF. CDR3 DNA sequence: TGCGCCAGCAGCCAACGACTAGCGGGGGGTACTATCACAGATACGCAGTATTTT. The V gene is TRBV4-1, the J gene TRBJ2-3; TRBD2 matches 13 bases. The J segment lost 2 bases and the V segment lost 2 bases, leaving 7 bases of the junction unmatched. The CDR3 is 18 residues long. The V gene's germline CDR1 is MGHRA and CDR2 YSYEKL.

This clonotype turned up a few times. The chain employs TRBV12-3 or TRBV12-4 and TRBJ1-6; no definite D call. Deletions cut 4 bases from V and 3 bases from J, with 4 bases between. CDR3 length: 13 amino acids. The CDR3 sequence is CASSYNYNSPLHF. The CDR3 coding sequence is TGTGCCAGCAGTTACAACTATAATTCACCCCTCCACTTT.

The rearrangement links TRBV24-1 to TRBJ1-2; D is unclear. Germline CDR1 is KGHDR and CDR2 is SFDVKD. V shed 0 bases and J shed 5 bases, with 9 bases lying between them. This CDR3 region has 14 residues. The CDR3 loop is CATSDLQQTYGYTF. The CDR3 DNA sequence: TGTGCCACCAGTGATTTGCAGCAGACTTATGGCTACACCTTC.

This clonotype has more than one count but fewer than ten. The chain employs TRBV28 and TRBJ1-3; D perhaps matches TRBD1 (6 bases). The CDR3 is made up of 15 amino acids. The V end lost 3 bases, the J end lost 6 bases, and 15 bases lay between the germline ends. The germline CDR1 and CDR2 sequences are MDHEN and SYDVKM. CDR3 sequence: CASSLVGGPQNTIYF. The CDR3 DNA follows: TGTGCCAGCAGTTTGGTCGGGGGCCCCCAAAACACCATATATTTT.

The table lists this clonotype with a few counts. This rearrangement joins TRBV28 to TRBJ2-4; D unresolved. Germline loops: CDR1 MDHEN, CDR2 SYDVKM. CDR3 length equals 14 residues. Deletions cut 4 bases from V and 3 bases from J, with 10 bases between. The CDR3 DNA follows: TGTGCCAGCAGTTGGGTTCCAGGCAAAAACATTCAGTACTTC. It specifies CASSWVPGKNIQYF.

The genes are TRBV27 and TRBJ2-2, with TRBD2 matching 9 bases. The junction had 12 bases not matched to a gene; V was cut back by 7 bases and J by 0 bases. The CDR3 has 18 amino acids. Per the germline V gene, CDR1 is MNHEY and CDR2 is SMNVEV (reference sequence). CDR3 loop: CASTYLRSGGPNTGELFF. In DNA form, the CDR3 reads TGTGCCAGCACGTACCTGAGGAGCGGGGGGCCGAACACCGGGGAGCTGTTTTTT.

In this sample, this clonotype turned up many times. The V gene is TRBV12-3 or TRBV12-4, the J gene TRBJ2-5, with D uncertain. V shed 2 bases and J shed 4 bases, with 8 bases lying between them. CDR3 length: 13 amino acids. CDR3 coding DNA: TGTGCCAGCAGTTTATGGCCCCCAGAGACCCAGTACTTC. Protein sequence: CASSLWPPETQYF.

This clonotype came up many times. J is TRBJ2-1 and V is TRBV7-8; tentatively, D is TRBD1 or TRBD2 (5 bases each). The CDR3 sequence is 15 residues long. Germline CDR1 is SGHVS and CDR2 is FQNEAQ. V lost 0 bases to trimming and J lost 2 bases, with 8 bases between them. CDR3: CASSLAGVPYNEQFF. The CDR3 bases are TGTGCCAGCAGCTTAGCGGGGGTACCCTACAATGAGCAGTTCTTC. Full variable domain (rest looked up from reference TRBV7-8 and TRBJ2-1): GAGVSQSPRYKVAKRGQDVALRCDPISGHVSLFWYQQALGQGPEFLTYFQNEAQLDKSGLPSDRFFAERPEGSVSTLKIQRTQQEDSAVYLCASSLAGVPYNEQFFGPGTRLTVL.

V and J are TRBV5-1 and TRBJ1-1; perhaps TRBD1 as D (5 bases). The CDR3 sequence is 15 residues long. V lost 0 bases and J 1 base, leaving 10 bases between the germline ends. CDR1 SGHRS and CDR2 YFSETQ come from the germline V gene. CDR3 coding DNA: TGCGCCAGCAGCTTGGCCGACGGACAGAACACTGAAGCTTTCTTT. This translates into CASSLADGQNTEAFF.

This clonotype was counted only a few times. The CDR3 loop reads CASSHRQGEETQYF. The CDR3 DNA reads as TGTGCCAGCAGCCACCGACAGGGGGAAGAGACCCAGTACTTC. V gene TRBV12-3 or TRBV12-4 combines with J gene TRBJ2-5, with 9 positions matching TRBD1. V trimming: 6 bases; J trimming: 3 bases; junction bases outside the gene matches: 5. The CDR3 loop spans 14 amino acids.

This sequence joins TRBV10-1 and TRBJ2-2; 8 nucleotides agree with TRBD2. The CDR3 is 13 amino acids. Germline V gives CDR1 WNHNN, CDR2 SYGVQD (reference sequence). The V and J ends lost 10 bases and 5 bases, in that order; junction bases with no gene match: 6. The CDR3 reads CATPGGGTGELFF. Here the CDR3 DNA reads TGCGCCACCCCCGGCGGGGGGACCGGGGAGCTGTTTTTT.

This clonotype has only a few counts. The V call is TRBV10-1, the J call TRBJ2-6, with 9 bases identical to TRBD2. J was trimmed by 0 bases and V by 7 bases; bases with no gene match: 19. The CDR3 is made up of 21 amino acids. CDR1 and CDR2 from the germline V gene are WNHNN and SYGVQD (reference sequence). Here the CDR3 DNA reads TGCGCCAGCACCGAGGGGAGAGCGGGGGGTGTTCAGAACTCTGGGGCCAACGTCCTGACTTTC. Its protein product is CASTEGRAGGVQNSGANVLTF.

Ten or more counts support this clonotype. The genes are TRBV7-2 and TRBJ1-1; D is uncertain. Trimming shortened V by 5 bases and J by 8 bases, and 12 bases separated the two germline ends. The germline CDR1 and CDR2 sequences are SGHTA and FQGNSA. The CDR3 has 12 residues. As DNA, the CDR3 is TGTGCCAGCAGCCTAGGTTTGAAGGAAGCTTTCTTT. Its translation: CASSLGLKEAFF. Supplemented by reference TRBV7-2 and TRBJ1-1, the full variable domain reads GAGVSQSPSNKVTEKGKDVELRCDPISGHTALYWYRQSLGQGLEFLIYFQGNSAPDKSGLPSDRFSAERTGGSVSTLTIQRTQQEDSAVYLCASSLGLKEAFFGQGTRLTVV.

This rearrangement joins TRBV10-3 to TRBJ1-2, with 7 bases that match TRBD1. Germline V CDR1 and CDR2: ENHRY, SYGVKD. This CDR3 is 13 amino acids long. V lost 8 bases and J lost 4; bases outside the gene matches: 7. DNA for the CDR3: TGTGCCATCCCCGGGACAGACCTCTATGGCTACACCTTC. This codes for CAIPGTDLYGYTF.

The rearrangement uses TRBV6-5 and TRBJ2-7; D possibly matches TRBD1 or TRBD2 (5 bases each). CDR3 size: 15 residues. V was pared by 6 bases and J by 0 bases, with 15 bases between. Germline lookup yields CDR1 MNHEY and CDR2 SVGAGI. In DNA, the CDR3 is TGTGCCAGCAGCCAGGGACGGAGGAGCTCCTACGAGCAGTACGTC. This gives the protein CASSQGRRSSYEQYV.

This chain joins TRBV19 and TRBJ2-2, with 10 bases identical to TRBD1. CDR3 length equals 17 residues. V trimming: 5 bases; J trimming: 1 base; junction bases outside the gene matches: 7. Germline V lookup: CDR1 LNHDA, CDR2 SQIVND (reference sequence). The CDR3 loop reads CASSFPGQGRNTGELFF. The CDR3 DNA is TGTGCCAGTAGTTTTCCGGGACAGGGGAGGAACACCGGGGAGCTGTTTTTT.

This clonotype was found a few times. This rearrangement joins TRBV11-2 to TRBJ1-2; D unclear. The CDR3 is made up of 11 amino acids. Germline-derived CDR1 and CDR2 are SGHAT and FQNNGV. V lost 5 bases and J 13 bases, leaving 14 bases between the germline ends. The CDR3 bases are TGTGCCAGCAGCGACGGAGCCGCGAGCACCTTC. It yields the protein CASSDGAASTF.

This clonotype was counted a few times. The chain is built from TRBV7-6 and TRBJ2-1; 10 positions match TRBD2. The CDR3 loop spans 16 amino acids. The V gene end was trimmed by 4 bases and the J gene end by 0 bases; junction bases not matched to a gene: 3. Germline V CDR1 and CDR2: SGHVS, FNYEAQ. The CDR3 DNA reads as TGTGCCAGCAGCTACGGACTAGCGGACTCCTACAATGAGCAGTTCTTC. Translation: CASSYGLADSYNEQFF.

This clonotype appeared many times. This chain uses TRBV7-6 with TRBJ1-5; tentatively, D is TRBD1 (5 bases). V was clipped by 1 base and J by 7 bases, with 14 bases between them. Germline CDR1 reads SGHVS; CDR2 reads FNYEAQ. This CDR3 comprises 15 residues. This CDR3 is CASSLGLGREQPQHF. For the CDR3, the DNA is TGTGCCAGCAGCTTAGGACTGGGCAGGGAACAGCCCCAGCATTTT.